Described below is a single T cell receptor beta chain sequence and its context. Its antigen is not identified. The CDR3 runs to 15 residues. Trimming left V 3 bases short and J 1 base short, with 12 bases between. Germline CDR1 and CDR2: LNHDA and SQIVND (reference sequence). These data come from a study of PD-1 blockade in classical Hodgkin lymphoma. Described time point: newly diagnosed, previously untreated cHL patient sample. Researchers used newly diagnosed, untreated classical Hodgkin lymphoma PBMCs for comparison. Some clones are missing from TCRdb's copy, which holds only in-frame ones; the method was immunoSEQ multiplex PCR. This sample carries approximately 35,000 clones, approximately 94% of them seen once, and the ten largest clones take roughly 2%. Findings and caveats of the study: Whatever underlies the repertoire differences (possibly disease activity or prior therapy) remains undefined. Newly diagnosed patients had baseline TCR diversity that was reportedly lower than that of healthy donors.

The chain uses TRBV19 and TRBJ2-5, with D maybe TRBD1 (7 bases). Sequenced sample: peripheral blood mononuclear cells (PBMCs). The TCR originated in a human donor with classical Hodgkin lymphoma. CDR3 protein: CASSIRRDSQETQYF. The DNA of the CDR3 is TGTGCCAGTAGTATCCGGAGGGACAGCCAAGAGACCCAGTACTTC.